This TCR beta chain is from a study of OX40 agonist ivuxolimab in advanced cancers. Whole-study results and caveats: The average count of expanded clones was higher among CD8+ T cells than among CD4+. There was clonal expansion of CD4+ and CD8+ blood T cells by week 6 at 0.1 to 3.0 mg/kg. Researchers did not establish what antigens the expanded peripheral T cells target.

Sequenced by immunoSEQ multiplex PCR; TCRdb stores in-frame clones only, minus some. The sample includes roughly 100,000 clones, 90% to 95% of them seen just once. Germline V gene data show CDR1 as LGHNA and CDR2 as YSLEER. CDR3 length equals 14 residues. V was shortened by 2 bases and J by 5 bases, with 10 bases between the two germline ends. A note on this clone: Antigen: not known.

This chain links TRBV4-3 with TRBJ2-1; TRBD2 is a possible D gene (6 bases). This specimen was CD4+ or CD8+ T cells sorted from blood, taken in a trial of the OX40 agonist ivuxolimab. This sequence was found in an adult with an advanced solid tumor such as melanoma, head and neck, liver or kidney cancer. The CDR3 spells CASSQRTGDNEQFF. CDR3 sequence (DNA): TGCGCCAGCAGCCAACGGACGGGAGACAATGAGCAGTTCTTC.